These 18 T cell receptor beta chains share one sample of origin, sequenced in a study of blood T cell repertoires in COVID-19. The table came from immunoSEQ multiplex PCR; TCRdb's copy has only in-frame clones and leaves some out. Of about 350,000 clones in the sample, roughly 84% were seen once. Material: PBMCs or T cells enriched from blood (not recorded which). These receptors came from a woman aged 25 to 45 who had recovered from COVID-19.

The genes are TRBV28 and TRBJ2-2, with a possible D match to TRBD1 (6 bases). Germline loops: CDR1 MDHEN, CDR2 SYDVKM. The germline V and J ends were trimmed by 6 bases and 5 bases, with 13 bases remaining between them. The CDR3 loop spans 14 amino acids. The CDR3 coding sequence is TGTGCCAGCAGCAGGGGTTTAGAAACCGGGGAGCTGTTTTTT. Its translation is CASSRGLETGELFF.

This clone was seen a single time. The rearrangement links TRBV10-3 to TRBJ1-1; 10 bases are a match to TRBD1. CDR1 ENHRY and CDR2 SYGVKD come from the germline V gene. Trimming took 10 bases from V and 9 from J; bases not matched to a gene: 8. The CDR3 runs to 12 residues. CDR3 loop: CATWDRGLKAFF. CDR3 nucleotide sequence: TGTGCCACCTGGGACAGGGGCCTGAAAGCTTTCTTT.

The rearrangement links TRBV19 to TRBJ1-5; 9 bases agree with TRBD1. CDR3 length: 14 residues. The germline V gene has CDR1 LNHDA and CDR2 SQIVND (reference sequence). V trimming: 4 bases; J trimming: 6 bases; junction bases outside the gene matches: 4. CDR3 sequence: CASSTDRGVQPQHF. The CDR3, as DNA: TGTGCCAGTAGTACCGACAGGGGGGTTCAGCCCCAGCATTTT.

The chain links TRBV5-1 to TRBJ2-2; perhaps TRBD1 as D (6 bases). With 4 bases removed from V and 4 bases from J, the gap between germline ends came to 14 bases. Germline assignment: CDR1 SGHRS and CDR2 YFSETQ. CDR3 size: 15 residues. The chain's CDR3 is CASSPQGAVTGELFF. Written as DNA, the CDR3 is TGCGCCAGCAGCCCACAGGGAGCGGTCACCGGGGAGCTGTTTTTT.

This chain connects TRBV11-3 to TRBJ1-3; D call uncertain. V was trimmed by 5 bases and J by 3 bases, leaving 14 bases between them. The CDR3 covers 15 residues. From germline, CDR1 is SGHNT and CDR2 YENEEA. CDR3 sequence (DNA): TGTGCCAGCAGCCTTTCCCCCGGGAGTGGAAACACCATATATTTT. Its translation is CASSLSPGSGNTIYF.

The count of this clone is one. The rearrangement links TRBV19 to TRBJ2-1; TRBD2 aligns across 7 bases. The CDR3 covers 18 residues. Unmatched junction bases numbered 10, after V lost 2 bases and J lost 0 bases. CDR1 LNHDA and CDR2 SQIVND come from the germline V gene (reference sequence). CDR3 nucleotides: TGTGCCAGTAGTATAACTGGGAGGGGAACAGGCTCCTACAATGAGCAGTTCTTC. Its translation: CASSITGRGTGSYNEQFF.

This chain links TRBV2 with TRBJ1-5; TRBD1 is a possible D gene (6 bases). This CDR3 contains 13 residues. The V and J ends lost 6 bases and 3 bases respectively, with 9 bases between them. Germline V gene data show CDR1 as SNHLY and CDR2 as FYNNEI. DNA for the CDR3: TGTGCCAGCAGAGGACAGCACAATCAGCCCCAGCATTTT. This sequence encodes CASRGQHNQPQHF.

A remark on this clone: The junction shows a germline mismatch at one end, possibly a read error. The V and J genes are TRBV6-1 and TRBJ1-2; 7 nucleotides match TRBD1. This CDR3 spans 13 amino acids. Germline V gene lookup returns CDR1 MNHNS and CDR2 SASEGT. CDR3 amino acids: CASSEEGQGVASF. For the CDR3, the DNA is TGTGCCAGCAGTGAGGAGGGTCAGGGGGTCGCCTCCTTC.

This chain uses TRBV12-3 or TRBV12-4 with TRBJ1-1, with D perhaps TRBD1 (6 bases). With 6 bases removed from V and 4 bases from J, the gap between germline ends came to 12 bases. The CDR3 sequence is 13 residues long. CDR3 loop: CASRQDRTTEAFF. DNA for the CDR3: TGTGCCAGCAGACAAGACAGGACCACTGAAGCTTTCTTT.

The V call is TRBV29-1, the J call TRBJ1-2, with D maybe TRBD1 (6 bases). V dropped 1 base and J dropped 9 bases, with 21 bases sitting between them. The CDR3 loop spans 15 amino acids. Per germline, CDR1 SQVTM and CDR2 ANQGSEA. CDR3: CSVEGRTDRSWSYTF. The CDR3 DNA sequence: TGCAGCGTTGAAGGTCGGACAGATCGCTCTTGGAGCTACACCTTC.

This clone showed up just once. This sequence joins TRBV5-1 and TRBJ2-1, with TRBD2 identical over 8 bases. The trim removed 0 bases at V and 9 bases at J, leaving 8 bases unmatched. The CDR3 extends over 15 amino acids. Looked up from germline, CDR1 is SGHRS and CDR2 is YFSETQ. In nucleotides, the CDR3 is TGCGCCAGCAGCTTGGTCCAGCGGGGGCCGGGTGAGCAGTTCTTC. The encoded protein is CASSLVQRGPGEQFF.

The chain joins TRBV19 to TRBJ1-4, with 8 nucleotides matching TRBD1. Germline CDR1 and CDR2: LNHDA and SQIVND (reference sequence). The CDR3 totals 16 residues. V lost 4 bases and J lost 0; bases outside the gene matches: 4. The CDR3 loop is CASSRDRGTTNEKLFF. The DNA of the CDR3 is TGTGCCAGTAGTAGAGACAGGGGAACAACTAATGAAAAACTGTTTTTT. Looking up the rest from reference TRBV19 and TRBJ1-4 gives the full variable domain: DGGITQSPKYLFRKEGQNVTLSCEQNLNHDAMYWYRQDPGQGLRLIYYSQIVNDFQKGDIAEGYSVSREKKESFPLTVTSAQKNPTAFYLCASSRDRGTTNEKLFFGSGTQLSVL.

This sequence joins TRBV5-4 and TRBJ2-3; 7 positions agree with TRBD1. Trimming at V came to 5 bases and at J to 0 bases, leaving 12 bases not matched to a gene. This CDR3 is 17 amino acids long. Germline lookup yields CDR1 SGHNT and CDR2 YYREEE (reference sequence). CDR3 sequence reads: CASSSGQGQTSTDTQYF. CDR3 in DNA: TGTGCCAGCAGTTCGGGTCAGGGACAGACTAGCACAGATACGCAGTATTTT. The full variable domain, in which reference TRBV5-4 and TRBJ2-3 provide the parts outside the CDR3, is ETGVTQSPTHLIKTRGQQVTLRCSSQSGHNTVSWYQQALGQGPQFIFQYYREEENGRGNFPPRFSGLQFPNYSSELNVNALELDDSALYLCASSSGQGQTSTDTQYFGPGTRLTVL.

The chain has TRBV29-1 and TRBJ2-7, with D unclear. The CDR3 runs 15 residues. Trimming pared 0 bases from V and 2 bases from J, leaving 14 bases between. CDR1 SQVTM and CDR2 ANQGSEA come from the germline V gene. CDR3 coding DNA: TGCAGCGTTGAAGATCAGATGAAAACCCCCTACGAGCAGTACTTC. Protein product: CSVEDQMKTPYEQYF.

DNA of the CDR3: TGTGCCAGCAGCTTCGGGGGGATCCGAAAACCCTACGAGCAGTACTTC. This encodes CASSFGGIRKPYEQYF. J is TRBJ2-7 and V is TRBV11-2; 7 nucleotides match TRBD2. V lost 3 bases and J lost 2; bases outside the gene matches: 10. The V gene's germline CDR1 is SGHAT and CDR2 FQNNGV. The length of the CDR3 is 16 residues. Drawing the rest from reference TRBV11-2 and TRBJ2-7, the complete variable domain is EAGVAQSPRYKIIEKRQSVAFWCNPISGHATLYWYQQILGQGPKLLIQFQNNGVVDDSQLPKDRFSAERLKGVDSTLKIQPAKLEDSAVYLCASSFGGIRKPYEQYFGPGTRLTVT.

This chain joins TRBV19 and TRBJ2-7; tentatively, D is TRBD1 (5 bases). V was clipped by 4 bases and J by 3 bases, with 13 bases between them. CDR1 and CDR2 (germline): LNHDA, SQIVND (reference sequence). CDR3 size: 14 residues. CDR3 loop: CASSTKTDSYEQYF. In DNA, the CDR3 is TGTGCCAGTAGTACTAAAACCGACAGCTACGAGCAGTACTTC.

This rearrangement joins TRBV5-1 to TRBJ2-1, with 7 bases identical to TRBD1. Trimming cost V 1 base and J 5 bases; bases outside gene matches: 3. Germline V gene data show CDR1 as SGHRS and CDR2 as YFSETQ. The CDR3 is 14 amino acids. CDR3 sequence: CASSLRQGNNEQFF. Written as DNA, the CDR3 is TGCGCCAGCAGCTTGAGACAGGGAAACAATGAGCAGTTCTTC. Drawing the rest from reference TRBV5-1 and TRBJ2-1, the complete variable domain is KAGVTQTPRYLIKTRGQQVTLSCSPISGHRSVSWYQQTPGQGLQFLFEYFSETQRNKGNFPGRFSGRQFSNSRSEMNVSTLELGDSALYLCASSLRQGNNEQFFGPGTRLTVL.

The chain carries TRBV9 and TRBJ1-2; D perhaps matches TRBD1 (5 bases). Trimming shortened V by 3 bases and J by 5 bases, and 11 bases separated the two germline ends. In germline, CDR1 is SGDLS, CDR2 YYNGEE. The CDR3 runs 13 residues. CDR3 residues: CASSADSTYGYTF. In DNA form, the CDR3 reads TGTGCCAGCAGCGCCGACAGTACTTATGGCTACACCTTC.